The entry that follows covers one T cell receptor beta chain sequence. The antigen is not known. This sample stems from a study of OX40 agonist ivuxolimab in advanced cancers. This CDR3 region has 16 residues. Germline lookup yields CDR1 SGHAT and CDR2 FQDESV (reference sequence). V shed 5 bases, J shed 10 bases, and the junction held 15 bases outside the gene matches. Profiling relied on immunoSEQ multiplex PCR, and the TCRdb table lists in-frame clones only, not all of them. This table has about 20,000 clones, 70% to 85% appearing once. General study results and limits: At 0.1 to 3.0 mg/kg and by week 6, clonal expansion occurred in CD4+ and CD8+ blood T cells. Individuals who were partial responders at 0.1-3.0 mg/kg had clonal expansion that ranked among the lowest. Averaging showed that CD8+ T cells had more expanded clones than CD4+ did.

The chain carries TRBV11-1 and TRBJ2-1; the match to TRBD2 covers 9 bases. Sequencing used CD4+ or CD8+ T cells sorted from blood, obtained in a trial of the OX40 agonist ivuxolimab. This receptor was taken from an adult with an advanced solid tumor such as melanoma, head and neck, liver or kidney cancer. CDR3 sequence: CASSHRGAGGAREQFF. The CDR3 nucleotides are TGTGCCAGCAGCCACCGCGGAGCGGGGGGAGCTAGGGAGCAGTTCTTC.